The 18 T cell receptor beta chains reported below all come from one sample, sequenced in a study of T cells in localized non-small cell lung cancer. The protocol was immunoSEQ multiplex PCR, while the TCRdb copy is restricted to in-frame clones and leaves out a portion. The data contain 50,000 to 60,000 clones, around 87% of them singletons. Sequencing used PBMCs, obtained before any cancer treatment. The receptors stem from a female donor with stage II lung adenocarcinoma.

CDR3 coding DNA: TGTGCCAGCAGCTTAGCCGACGGGTTCAATTCACCCCTCCACTTT. This translates into CASSLADGFNSPLHF. The genes are TRBV13 and TRBJ1-6; D gene uncertain. The CDR3 is 15 residues long. Germline V gene lookup returns CDR1 PRHDT and CDR2 FYEKMQ (reference sequence). V lost 1 base to trimming and J lost 7 bases, with 11 bases between them.

A single count supports this clone. The V and J genes are TRBV4-1 and TRBJ1-2, with TRBD1 matching over 8 bases. With 2 bases clipped from V and 5 bases from J, the junction kept 10 bases outside the gene matches. The CDR3 spans 16 residues. CDR1 and CDR2 (germline): MGHRA, YSYEKL. CDR3 amino acids: CASSQYAGQGSYGYTF. CDR3 in DNA: TGCGCCAGCAGCCAATACGCAGGACAGGGATCTTATGGCTACACCTTC.

V and J are TRBV30 and TRBJ2-3; D not certain. The CDR3 totals 12 residues. Germline assignment: CDR1 GTSNPN and CDR2 SVGIG (reference sequence). V was cut by 0 bases and J by 4 bases, with 5 bases left in between. CDR3 nucleotides: TGTGCCTGGAGTGTAGGACCAGATACGCAGTATTTT. Translating it yields CAWSVGPDTQYF.

The chain has TRBV5-1 and TRBJ2-2; D call uncertain. The CDR3 contains 13 residues. Germline V gene lookup returns CDR1 SGHRS and CDR2 YFSETQ. The germline V and J ends were trimmed by 2 bases and 5 bases, with 7 bases remaining between them. The chain's CDR3 is CASSLLGTGELFF. In nucleotides, the CDR3 is TGCGCCAGCAGCTTATTGGGGACCGGGGAGCTGTTTTTT. Based on the CDR3 plus reference TRBV5-1 and TRBJ2-2, the full variable domain is KAGVTQTPRYLIKTRGQQVTLSCSPISGHRSVSWYQQTPGQGLQFLFEYFSETQRNKGNFPGRFSGRQFSNSRSEMNVSTLELGDSALYLCASSLLGTGELFFGEGSRLTVL.

This clone appeared a few times. The rearrangement uses TRBV1 and TRBJ1-1. TRBV1 counts as a pseudogene. The CDR3 consists of 13 residues. CDR3 coding DNA: TGCACCAGCAGCCCGTTGAGGGGCGGTGAAGCTTTCTTT. It yields the protein CTSSPLRGGEAFF.

The chain is built from TRBV7-8 and TRBJ1-5; D remains ambiguous. CDR1 is SGHVS, CDR2 FQNEAQ, per germline. The length of the CDR3 is 14 residues. V shed 4 bases and J shed 0 bases, with 7 bases lying between them. The CDR3 is CASSSGYSNQPQHF. The CDR3, as DNA: TGTGCCAGCAGCTCAGGCTATAGCAATCAGCCCCAGCATTTT.

The CDR3 reads CASSPGQGASDGYTF. CDR3 sequence (DNA): TGTGCCAGTAGTCCCGGACAGGGGGCTTCGGATGGCTACACCTTC. V gene TRBV19 combines with J gene TRBJ1-2; 11 bases line up with TRBD1. Germline CDR1 reads LNHDA; CDR2 reads SQIVND (reference sequence). Losses at the gene ends were 5 bases for V and 6 bases for J; bases not matched to a gene: 8. This CDR3 contains 15 residues.

The chain recombines TRBV6-1 with TRBJ1-1; the D gene is possibly TRBD1 (6 bases). There are 15 residues in the CDR3. Germline loops: CDR1 MNHNS, CDR2 SASEGT. V gave up 0 bases and J gave up 4 bases, with 12 bases separating them. The CDR3 reads CASSEALGASTEAFF. CDR3 nucleotide sequence: TGTGCCAGCAGTGAAGCGCTGGGGGCGAGCACTGAAGCTTTCTTT.

This clone has only one observation. The chain recombines TRBV6-4 with TRBJ2-1, with D perhaps TRBD2 (7 bases). The CDR3 spans 15 residues. Germline lookup yields CDR1 MRHNA and CDR2 SNTAGT. V was cut by 3 bases and J by 6 bases, with 15 bases left in between. CDR3 nucleotide sequence: TGTGCCAGCAGTGAAACTGGGGGGGGGCCCAATGAGCAGTTCTTC. Translating it yields CASSETGGGPNEQFF.

This chain links TRBV5-6 with TRBJ1-1, with D perhaps TRBD1 (5 bases). The CDR3 spans 15 residues. Trimming left V 9 bases short and J 3 bases short, with 21 bases between. Germline lookup yields CDR1 SGHDT and CDR2 YYEEEE. The CDR3 region has the DNA TGTGCCATCTCACGGGCCGGCAGGGACTACACTGAAGCTTTCTTT. It yields the protein CAISRAGRDYTEAFF.

The chain joins TRBV30 to TRBJ1-3; no reliable D call. Germline V gene lookup returns CDR1 GTSNPN and CDR2 SVGIG (reference sequence). The CDR3 extends over 14 amino acids. V lost 2 bases and J lost 8, with 16 bases in between. CDR3 DNA: TGTGCCTGGAGTCTCGGTGGAGGGCAGGACACCATATATTTT. This gives the protein CAWSLGGGQDTIYF. The full variable domain, completed using reference TRBV30 and TRBJ1-3, is SQTIHQWPATLVQPVGSPLSLECTVEGTSNPNLYWYRQAAGRGLQLLFYSVGIGQISSEVPQNLSASRPQDRQFILSSKKLLLSDSGFYLCAWSLGGGQDTIYFGEGSWLTVV.

The chain recombines TRBV6-4 with TRBJ1-6; D gene unclear. The CDR3 is made up of 15 amino acids. From germline, CDR1 is MRHNA and CDR2 SNTAGT. V lost 2 bases and J lost 6, with 11 bases in between. The CDR3 region is CASSDELQSNSPLHF. In nucleotides, the CDR3 is TGTGCCAGCAGTGACGAGCTACAGTCTAATTCACCCCTCCACTTT.

This chain links TRBV5-1 with TRBJ1-2, with TRBD1 matching 11 bases. Germline lookup yields CDR1 SGHRS and CDR2 YFSETQ. The length of the CDR3 is 16 residues. The J segment lost 1 base and the V segment lost 3 bases, leaving 5 bases of the junction unmatched. The CDR3 DNA reads as TGCGCCAGCAGCTATGGACAGGGGGCTTTTAACTATGGCTACACCTTC. Translation gives CASSYGQGAFNYGYTF. Based on the CDR3 plus reference TRBV5-1 and TRBJ1-2, the full variable domain is KAGVTQTPRYLIKTRGQQVTLSCSPISGHRSVSWYQQTPGQGLQFLFEYFSETQRNKGNFPGRFSGRQFSNSRSEMNVSTLELGDSALYLCASSYGQGAFNYGYTFGSGTRLTVV.

The chain carries TRBV5-1 and TRBJ1-3, with 7 positions matching TRBD1. The CDR3 spans 16 residues. Per germline, CDR1 SGHRS and CDR2 YFSETQ. The V and J ends lost 0 bases and 0 bases, in that order; junction bases with no gene match: 3. CDR3 nucleotides: TGCGCCAGCAGCTTGGTAACAGGGGCCTCTGGAAACACCATATATTTT. Amino acids: CASSLVTGASGNTIYF.

The chain carries TRBV10-3 and TRBJ1-4; 10 bases are shared with TRBD1. CDR3 length: 17 amino acids. Trimming took 10 bases from V and 0 from J; bases not matched to a gene: 11. Per the germline V gene, CDR1 is ENHRY and CDR2 is SYGVKD. CDR3 amino acids: CATKRDRGDATNEKLFF. DNA of the CDR3: TGTGCCACCAAGAGGGACAGGGGAGACGCAACTAATGAAAAACTGTTTTTT.

The chain joins TRBV9 to TRBJ1-4; possible D gene TRBD1, 6 bases. The germline V gene has CDR1 SGDLS and CDR2 YYNGEE. The V gene lost 4 bases and the J gene lost 8 bases, with 18 bases spanning the gap. The CDR3 totals 15 residues. The CDR3 nucleotides are TGTGCCAGCAGCCTAGGGGGGGCGGAGGGAGAAAAACTGTTTTTT. It encodes CASSLGGAEGEKLFF. The complete variable domain, with remaining parts taken from reference TRBV9 and TRBJ1-4, reads DSGVTQTPKHLITATGQRVTLRCSPRSGDLSVYWYQQSLDQGLQFLIQYYNGEERAKGNILERFSAQQFPDLHSELNLSSLELGDSALYFCASSLGGAEGEKLFFGSGTQLSVL.

V usage is TRBV9 and J usage is TRBJ2-1; possibly TRBD1 for D (6 bases). There are 15 residues in the CDR3. Germline-derived CDR1 and CDR2 are SGDLS and YYNGEE. Trimming cost V 0 bases and J 4 bases, with 11 bases left between them. The CDR3 DNA sequence: TGTGCCAGCAGCGTAGAGGACAGTTCATACAATGAGCAGTTCTTC. It codes for CASSVEDSSYNEQFF. The whole variable domain, filled in from reference TRBV9 and TRBJ2-1, reads DSGVTQTPKHLITATGQRVTLRCSPRSGDLSVYWYQQSLDQGLQFLIQYYNGEERAKGNILERFSAQQFPDLHSELNLSSLELGDSALYFCASSVEDSSYNEQFFGPGTRLTVL.

This clone was seen a single time. The chain links TRBV9 to TRBJ2-3, with D hard to call. This CDR3 has 13 amino acids. Trimming removed 1 base at V and 0 bases at J, with 3 bases between. Germline-derived CDR1 and CDR2 are SGDLS and YYNGEE. DNA for the CDR3: TGTGCCAGCAGCGTAATGAGCACAGATACGCAGTATTTT. Translation: CASSVMSTDTQYF.